Detailed here is one T cell receptor beta chain. Trimming cost V 6 bases and J 1 base, with 18 bases left between them. The germline V gene encodes CDR1 SGHTA and CDR2 FQGNSA. The CDR3 has 16 amino acids. Repertoires were generated with immunoSEQ multiplex PCR, while TCRdb's copy carries only in-frame clones and drops some. The table shows fewer than 300,000 clones, with around 89% occurring only once. This sample is drawn from a study of blood T cell repertoires in COVID-19. Study overall: COVID-19 samples collected from the United States, Italy and Spain covered acute and convalescent phases.

The sample consisted of peripheral blood. J is TRBJ2-5 and V is TRBV7-2; possible D gene TRBD2, 7 bases. This receptor was obtained from a man aged 25-40 years with acute or convalescent COVID-19. The CDR3 sequence is CASSSPRGGGQETQYF. CDR3 sequence (DNA): TGTGCCAGCAGTTCCCCGAGGGGAGGGGGCCAAGAGACCCAGTACTTC.